This TCR beta chain stems from a study of blood T cell repertoires in COVID-19. Study information: Samples came from the United States, Italy and Spain, spanning acute and convalescent COVID-19. The analysed material was cDNA or gDNA that came from T cells, B-cell-depleted T cells, or PBMCs.

Participants were aged about 18 to 89 years from some 24 US areas. Each participant's cohort was designated according to participant-reported clinical history. Profiled with immunoSEQ multiplex PCR; TCRdb holds only in-frame clones, not every one. The repertoire holds more than 250,000 clones, with about 90% as singletons. With 4 bases clipped from V and 5 bases from J, the junction kept 9 bases outside the gene matches. CDR1 and CDR2 from the germline V gene are SGHAT and FQNNGV. The CDR3 covers 16 residues. Source material: PBMCs or T cells enriched from blood (not recorded which). The receptor was isolated from a young woman with acute COVID-19. V and J are TRBV11-2 and TRBJ1-4, with TRBD1 matching over 8 bases. CDR3 sequence reads: CASSSFQGARNEKLFF. Here the CDR3 DNA reads TGTGCCAGCAGCTCTTTCCAGGGGGCGAGAAATGAAAAACTGTTTTTT. The full variable domain, rest sourced from reference TRBV11-2 and TRBJ1-4, is EAGVAQSPRYKIIEKRQSVAFWCNPISGHATLYWYQQILGQGPKLLIQFQNNGVVDDSQLPKDRFSAERLKGVDSTLKIQPAKLEDSAVYLCASSSFQGARNEKLFFGSGTQLSVL.